This is a list of T cell receptor beta chains from one sample in a study of cytomegalovirus exposure and HLA in healthy donors. Sequencing used immunoSEQ multiplex PCR; TCRdb keeps in-frame clones, though not all of them. This sample carries approximately 65,000 clones, about 94% of them seen once, and the ten largest clones take approximately 0.99%. The sample comprised PBMCs. The receptors come from a woman younger than 35 in good health and CMV-seronegative. The CDR3 runs from the conserved cysteine through the conserved F or W. A D gene is named only where the DNA matches it firmly. A clone size is listed for some rows: how often the clone was seen (once, few, many), or a class if it is expanded.

once | TRBD2 | TRBJ2-1 | TRBV4-3 | CASSQDGGGSSYNEQFF | TGCGCCAGCAGCCAAGATGGCGGGGGAAGCTCCTACAATGAGCAGTTCTTC
NA | NA | TRBJ2-5 | TRBV5-4 | CASSPEGYETQYF | TGTGCCAGCAGCCCGGAGGGATATGAGACCCAGTACTTC
NA | TRBD2 | TRBJ2-1 | TRBV12-5 | CASGLVIAGVLSYNEQFF | TGTGCTAGTGGTTTGGTAATAGCGGGGGTCCTCTCCTACAATGAGCAGTTCTTC
NA | NA | TRBJ1-2 | TRBV6-6 | CASSLPGDVYGYTF | TGTGCCAGCAGTTTACCAGGGGATGTCTATGGCTACACCTTC
NA | TRBD2 | TRBJ2-4 | TRBV5-1 | CASSFGLGGYGNIQYF | TGCGCCAGCAGCTTCGGCCTCGGGGGGTATGGTAACATTCAGTACTTC
NA | NA | TRBJ2-5 | TRBV7-6 | CASSLASDGETQYF | TGTGCCAGCAGCTTAGCGTCAGACGGGGAGACCCAGTACTTC
NA | TRBD2 | TRBJ2-1 | TRBV9 | CASSASGMTSYNEQFF | TGTGCCAGCAGCGCCAGCGGGATGACCTCCTACAATGAGCAGTTCTTC
NA | NA | TRBJ1-1 | TRBV9 | CASSVGGVNTEAFF | TGTGCCAGCAGCGTAGGGGGCGTGAACACTGAAGCTTTCTTT
NA | NA | TRBJ1-1 | TRBV5-6 | CASTYLLNTEAFF | TGTGCCAGCACCTACCTTTTGAACACTGAAGCTTTCTTT
NA | NA | TRBJ1-6 | TRBV2 | CASSGGGSYNSPLHF | TGTGCCAGCAGTGGAGGGGGATCCTATAATTCACCCCTCCACTTT
NA | NA | TRBJ2-2 | TRBV30 | CAWSVGVTGELFF | TGTGCCTGGAGTGTAGGGGTAACCGGGGAGCTGTTTTTT
NA | NA | TRBJ2-1 | TRBV6-5 | CASSYLPTPSEQFF | TGTGCCAGCAGTTACTTGCCTACCCCGAGTGAGCAGTTCTTC
NA | TRBD2 | TRBJ2-1 | TRBV6-4 | CASSVAGGPNEQFF | TGTGCCAGCAGTGTAGCGGGGGGGCCCAATGAGCAGTTCTTC
NA | NA | TRBJ2-5 | TRBV7-9 | CASSLGAGAQETQYF | TGTGCCAGCAGCTTAGGGGCAGGTGCCCAAGAGACCCAGTACTTC
once | TRBD2 | TRBJ2-2 | TRBV7-2 | CASSQPGLADRGNTGELFF | TGTGCCAGCAGCCAACCGGGACTAGCGGACCGGGGGAACACCGGGGAGCTGTTTTTT
NA | NA | TRBJ2-1 | TRBV7-7 | CASSLSGGRSSYNEQFF | TGTGCTAGCAGCTTAAGTGGGGGCCGAAGCTCCTACAATGAGCAGTTCTTC
NA | TRBD2 | TRBJ2-3 | TRBV6-6 | CASSPGGISDTQYF | TGTGCCAGCAGCCCCGGGGGGATTTCAGATACGCAGTATTTT
NA | TRBD1 | TRBJ2-3 | TRBV27 | CASSSPGTGEIDTQYF | TGTGCCAGCAGTTCCCCCGGGACAGGGGAGATAGATACGCAGTATTTT
NA | NA | TRBJ2-3 | TRBV5-5 | CASSLSPGAQLNWVTQYF | TGTGCCAGCAGCCTTAGTCCAGGGGCGCAGCTAAATTGGGTCACGCAGTATTTT
NA | NA | TRBJ2-3 | TRBV7-9 | CASSPRGGRQATDTQYF | TGTGCCAGCAGCCCCAGGGGAGGGAGGCAAGCAACAGATACGCAGTATTTT
NA | TRBD1 | TRBJ1-2 | TRBV19 | CASLARGIYGYTF | TGTGCCAGTCTAGCCAGGGGGATTTATGGCTACACCTTC
NA | NA | TRBJ1-4 | TRBV29-1 | CSVVLEDEKLFF | TGCAGCGTTGTTCTGGAGGATGAAAAACTGTTTTTT
NA | TRBD2 | TRBJ2-5 | TRBV4-1 | CASSLGTSGETQYF | TGCGCCAGCAGCCTAGGGACTAGCGGCGAGACCCAGTACTTC
NA | TRBD1 | TRBJ2-5 | TRBV5-6 | CASSLTTGGETQYF | TGTGCCAGCAGCTTGACGACAGGGGGAGAGACCCAGTACTTC